This T cell receptor (beta chain) was sequenced for a study of cytomegalovirus exposure and HLA in healthy donors. Study-wide context: The same platform was used for the approximately 120 validation repertoires as for the approximately 670 first-cohort repertoires, as reported in a later analysis. Findings and caveats of the study: It was confirmed in vitro that a few of the CMV-associated chains were specific for CMV antigens. Subsequent analysis revealed that first-cohort TCR clusters tended to co-occur in the approximately 120 validation repertoires.

With respect to this clone: Its cognate antigen is unknown.

The CDR3 runs to 18 residues. V shed 3 bases, J shed 0 bases, and the junction held 5 bases outside the gene matches. Per the germline V gene, CDR1 is SSHAT and CDR2 is FNYEAQ (reference sequence). TCRdb's copy holds only in-frame clones and misses some; the assay was immunoSEQ multiplex PCR. Of roughly 200,000 clones detected, about four fifths appear once; the ten largest clones hold 2.5% to 3.5%. Separation from the approximately 710-subject first cohort characterized the roughly 110-subject validation cohort, to which the donors belonged. This chain joins TRBV7-7 and TRBJ2-2; TRBD2 agrees at 12 bases. The receptor comes from a woman aged 18-30 years in good health and CMV-seropositive. Material: PBMCs. The CDR3 loop reads CASSLASGGAANTGELFF. Written as DNA, the CDR3 is TGTGCCAGCAGCTTGGCTAGCGGGGGGGCCGCGAACACCGGGGAGCTGTTTTTT.